This T cell receptor beta chain was observed in a study of blood T cell repertoires in COVID-19. Study-wide context: Researchers got acute and convalescent COVID-19 samples from the United States, Italy and Spain.

Original processing methods: Estimation of nucleated cell counts was performed using reference gene primer amplification. Some clones are missing from TCRdb's copy, which holds only in-frame ones; the method was immunoSEQ multiplex PCR. From that table come the V and J calls and clone size; the DNA was used to work out D and trimming. Of a few hundred thousand clones detected, about nine tenths appear once; the ten largest clones hold about 3%. Before being deemed recovered, Cohort 3 donors had two negative PCRs, clearance, or symptom resolution. V was cut by 2 bases and J by 7 bases, with 6 bases left in between. The CDR3 has 11 residues. Germline assignment: CDR1 GTSNPN and CDR2 SVGIG (reference sequence).

The sequence was obtained from a woman in her fifties or sixties who had recovered from COVID-19. This chain uses TRBV30 with TRBJ2-1; D is ambiguous. Material: PBMCs or T cells enriched from blood (not recorded which). The CDR3 spells CAWSSTNEQFF. Here the CDR3 DNA reads TGTGCCTGGAGTTCCACTAATGAGCAGTTCTTC.